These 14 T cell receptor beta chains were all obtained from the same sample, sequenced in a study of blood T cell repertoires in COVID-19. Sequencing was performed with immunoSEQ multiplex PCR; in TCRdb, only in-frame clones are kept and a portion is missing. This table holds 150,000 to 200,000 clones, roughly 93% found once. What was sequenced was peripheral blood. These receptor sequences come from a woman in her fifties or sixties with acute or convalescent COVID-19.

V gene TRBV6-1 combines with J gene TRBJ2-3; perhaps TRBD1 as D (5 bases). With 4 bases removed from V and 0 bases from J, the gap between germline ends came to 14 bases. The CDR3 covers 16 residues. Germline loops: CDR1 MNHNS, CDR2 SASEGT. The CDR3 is CASSAKGLSSTDTQYF. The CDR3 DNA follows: TGTGCCAGCAGTGCCAAGGGGCTAAGCAGCACAGATACGCAGTATTTT.

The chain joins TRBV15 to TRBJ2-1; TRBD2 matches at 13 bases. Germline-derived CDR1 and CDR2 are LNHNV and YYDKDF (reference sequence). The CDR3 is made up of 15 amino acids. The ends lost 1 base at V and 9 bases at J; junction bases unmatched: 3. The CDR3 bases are TGTGCCACCAGCAGAGGAGGACTAGCGGGAGTTGAGCAGTTCTTC. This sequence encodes CATSRGGLAGVEQFF.

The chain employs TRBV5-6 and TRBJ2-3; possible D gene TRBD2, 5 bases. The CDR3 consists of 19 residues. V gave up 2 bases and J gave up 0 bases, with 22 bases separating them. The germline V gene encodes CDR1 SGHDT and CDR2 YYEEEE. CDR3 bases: TGTGCCAGCAGCTTTCAAATCGGGCTAGCTCTCAAGAGCACAGATACGCAGTATTTT. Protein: CASSFQIGLALKSTDTQYF.

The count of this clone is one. The DNA of the CDR3 is TGTGCCAGCAGCCGGACAGGGGGTACGACTGAAGCTTTCTTT. This codes for CASSRTGGTTEAFF. The chain is built from TRBV28 and TRBJ1-1; 10 nucleotides line up with TRBD1. This CDR3 has 14 amino acids. Germline V gives CDR1 MDHEN, CDR2 SYDVKM. The J segment lost 5 bases and the V segment lost 6 bases, leaving 6 bases of the junction unmatched.

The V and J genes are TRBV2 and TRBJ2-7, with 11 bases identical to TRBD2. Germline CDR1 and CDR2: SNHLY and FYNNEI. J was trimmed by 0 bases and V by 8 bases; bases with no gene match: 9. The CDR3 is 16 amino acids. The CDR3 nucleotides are TGTGCCAGCTTTGGGACTAGCGGAGCGGTCTCCTACGAGCAGTACTTC. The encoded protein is CASFGTSGAVSYEQYF. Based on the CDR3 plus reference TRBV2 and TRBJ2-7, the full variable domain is EPEVTQTPSHQVTQMGQEVILRCVPISNHLYFYWYRQILGQKVEFLVSFYNNEISEKSEIFDDQFSVERPDGSNFTLKIRSTKLEDSAMYFCASFGTSGAVSYEQYFGPGTRLTVT.

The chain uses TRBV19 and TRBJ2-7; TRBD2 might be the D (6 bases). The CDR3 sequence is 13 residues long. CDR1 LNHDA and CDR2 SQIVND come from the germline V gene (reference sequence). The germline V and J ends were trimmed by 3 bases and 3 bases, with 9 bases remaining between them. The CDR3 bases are TGTGCCAGTAGTATGGGAGGATACTACGAGCAGTACTTC. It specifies CASSMGGYYEQYF.

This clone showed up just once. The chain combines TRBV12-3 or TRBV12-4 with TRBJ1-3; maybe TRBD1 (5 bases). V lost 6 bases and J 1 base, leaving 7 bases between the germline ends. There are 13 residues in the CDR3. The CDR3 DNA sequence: TGTGCCAGCAGGGGGACTTCTGGAAACACCATATATTTT. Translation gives CASRGTSGNTIYF.

The DNA for the CDR3 is TGTGCCAGCAGCGTGACAGGGTCGGGCAATCAGCCCCAGCATTTT. Its protein is CASSVTGSGNQPQHF. J is TRBJ1-5 and V is TRBV9; 7 positions agree with TRBD1. This CDR3 is 15 amino acids long. Trimming took 2 bases from V and 2 from J; bases not matched to a gene: 4. Germline lookup yields CDR1 SGDLS and CDR2 YYNGEE.

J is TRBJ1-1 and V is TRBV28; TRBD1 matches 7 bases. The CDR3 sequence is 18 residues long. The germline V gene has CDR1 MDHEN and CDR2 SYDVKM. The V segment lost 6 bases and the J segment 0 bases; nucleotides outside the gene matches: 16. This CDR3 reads CASRGQFGVIGLNTEAFF. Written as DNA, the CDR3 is TGTGCCAGCAGGGGACAGTTCGGGGTCATTGGTTTGAACACTGAAGCTTTCTTT.

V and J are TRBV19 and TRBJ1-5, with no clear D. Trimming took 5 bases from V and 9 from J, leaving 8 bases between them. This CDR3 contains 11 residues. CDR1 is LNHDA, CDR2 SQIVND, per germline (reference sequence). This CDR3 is CASSESGPQHF. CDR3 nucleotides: TGTGCCAGTAGTGAATCGGGGCCCCAGCATTTT.

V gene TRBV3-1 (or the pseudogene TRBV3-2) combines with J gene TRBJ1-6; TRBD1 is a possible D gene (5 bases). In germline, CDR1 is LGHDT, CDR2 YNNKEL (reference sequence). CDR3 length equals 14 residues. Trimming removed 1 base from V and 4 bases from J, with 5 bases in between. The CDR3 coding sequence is TGTGCCAGCAGCCAAGGACAGTATAATTCACCCCTCCACTTT. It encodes CASSQGQYNSPLHF.

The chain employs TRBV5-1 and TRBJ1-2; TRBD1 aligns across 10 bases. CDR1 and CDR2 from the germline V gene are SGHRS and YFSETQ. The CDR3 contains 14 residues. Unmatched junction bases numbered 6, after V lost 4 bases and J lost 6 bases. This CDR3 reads CASSLLTGGDGYTF. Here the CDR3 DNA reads TGCGCCAGCAGCCTGCTGACAGGGGGCGATGGCTACACCTTC.

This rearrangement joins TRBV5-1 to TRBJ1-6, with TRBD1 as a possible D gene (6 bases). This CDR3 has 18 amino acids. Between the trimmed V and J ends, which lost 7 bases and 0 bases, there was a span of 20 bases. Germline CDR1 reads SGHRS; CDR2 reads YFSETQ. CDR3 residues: CASGRGDTLSSYNSPLHF. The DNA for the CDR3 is TGCGCCAGCGGCCGGGGGGACACGTTGAGCTCCTATAATTCACCCCTCCACTTT. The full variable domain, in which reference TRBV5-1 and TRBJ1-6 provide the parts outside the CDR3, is KAGVTQTPRYLIKTRGQQVTLSCSPISGHRSVSWYQQTPGQGLQFLFEYFSETQRNKGNFPGRFSGRQFSNSRSEMNVSTLELGDSALYLCASGRGDTLSSYNSPLHFGNGTRLTVT.

The CDR3 coding sequence is TGTGCCAGCAGCCAAGTACAGGGCTATGGCTACACCTTC. This encodes CASSQVQGYGYTF. The rearrangement links TRBV3-1 (or the pseudogene TRBV3-2) to TRBJ1-2, with D tentatively TRBD1 (6 bases). This CDR3 contains 13 residues. The germline V gene encodes CDR1 LGHDT and CDR2 YNNKEL (reference sequence). The V gene lost 1 base and the J gene lost 4 bases, with 7 bases spanning the gap.